This T cell receptor beta chain was captured in a study of blood T cell repertoires in COVID-19. Study background: Some COVID-19 samples were acute and others convalescent; all came from the United States, Italy and Spain.

TCRdb's table, derived via immunoSEQ multiplex PCR, lists solely in-frame clones and lacks some. Here the sample spans nearly 50,000 clones, around 84% being singletons. V shed 2 bases and J 4 bases; nucleotides not matched to a gene: 10. The CDR3 length is 18 residues. Per germline, CDR1 SGHRS and CDR2 YFSETQ. J is TRBJ2-6 and V is TRBV5-1, with 9 bases fitting TRBD1. The origin of this receptor is a woman of 80 years or more with COVID-19, enrolled during active disease. The sample was peripheral blood. The CDR3 region is CASSFTGTGRIGANVLTF. DNA for the CDR3: TGCGCCAGCAGCTTTACCGGGACAGGGAGGATCGGGGCCAACGTCCTGACTTTC.